The 28 T cell receptor beta chains given below trace back to one sample, sequenced in a study of CD8 T cells in Susac syndrome. An input of about 0.5 to 1 ug of RNA was subjected to reverse transcription using random hexamers. A single record per CDR3 protein comes from TCRdb applying MiXCR to the immunoSEQ multiplex PCR reads. The table includes 120,000 or so distinct CDR3 sequences, around 94% detected once. Material: CD4+ T cells from PBMCs. The receptors were sampled from a human donor in good health.

V is TRBV29-1 and J is TRBJ2-1; 7 bases are shared with TRBD2. The CDR3 sequence is 17 residues long. The V gene's germline CDR1 is SQVTM and CDR2 ANQGSEA. The CDR3 reads CGKEPPAETSFYNEQFF. In DNA, the CDR3 is TGCGGGAAAGAACCCCCGGCGGAGACTAGCTTCTATAATGAGCAGTTCTTC.

This clonotype was recorded once. The chain joins TRBV28 to TRBJ2-2, with 12 bases aligning to TRBD2. The V gene end was trimmed by 5 bases and the J gene end by 5 bases; junction bases not matched to a gene: 6. Germline lookup yields CDR1 MDHEN and CDR2 SYDVKM. This CDR3 has 16 amino acids. CDR3 sequence reads: CASSTGTSGLTGELFF. The CDR3 bases are TGTGCCAGCAGTACCGGGACTAGCGGGCTAACCGGGGAGCTGTTTTTT.

V usage is TRBV5-1 and J usage is TRBJ1-4; 8 nucleotides line up with TRBD1. J was trimmed by 0 bases and V by 7 bases; bases with no gene match: 2. The germline CDR1 and CDR2 sequences are SGHRS and YFSETQ. The CDR3 covers 14 residues. The chain's CDR3 is CASGQGATNEKLFF. The CDR3 DNA reads TGCGCCAGCGGACAGGGAGCAACTAATGAAAAACTGTTTTTT.

The genes are TRBV20-1 and TRBJ1-2; D perhaps matches TRBD1 (6 bases). The CDR3 loop spans 15 amino acids. Germline assignment: CDR1 DFQATT and CDR2 SNEGSKA (reference sequence). V lost 0 bases, J lost 6 bases, and 17 bases lay in between. The CDR3 is CSARDQRGAGDGYTF. The CDR3 DNA sequence: TGCAGTGCTAGAGATCAACGGGGGGCAGGGGATGGCTACACCTTC.

The genes are TRBV5-1 and TRBJ2-7, with 10 bases identical to TRBD2. The length of the CDR3 is 15 residues. The ends lost 0 bases at V and 7 bases at J; junction bases unmatched: 7. The V gene's germline CDR1 is SGHRS and CDR2 YFSETQ. The CDR3 DNA reads TGCGCCAGCAGCTTGGCTCTAGCGGGAGTAAAGGAGCAGTACTTC. It translates to CASSLALAGVKEQYF.

The chain is built from TRBV3-1 and TRBJ2-3; TRBD2 aligns across 8 bases. V trimming: 0 bases; J trimming: 0 bases; junction bases outside the gene matches: 5. This CDR3 is built from 17 residues. Per germline, CDR1 LGHDT and CDR2 YNNKEL (reference sequence). The CDR3 sequence is CASSQDRGGWSTDTQYF. The CDR3 DNA follows: TGTGCCAGCAGCCAAGATCGGGGGGGCTGGAGCACAGATACGCAGTATTTT.

This sequence joins TRBV7-6 and TRBJ2-5; 10 nucleotides match TRBD2. The CDR3 consists of 16 residues. V dropped 5 bases and J dropped 1; count of bases not matched to a gene: 7. Germline V gene sequence: CDR1 SGHVS, CDR2 FNYEAQ. CDR3 DNA sequence: TGTGCCAGCAGCCCGCGGACTAGCGGAATCCAAGAGACCCAGTACTTC. Encoded protein: CASSPRTSGIQETQYF.

The gene calls are TRBV6-2 or TRBV6-3 and TRBJ1-1, with a weak D call TRBD1 (5 bases). The CDR3 has 14 residues. Germline V gene lookup returns CDR1 MNHEY and CDR2 SVGEGT. The ends were cut back, 4 bases at V and 0 bases at J, with 9 bases in the middle. The CDR3: CASSLSGLNTEAFF. In DNA, the CDR3 is TGTGCCAGCAGTTTATCAGGGTTGAACACTGAAGCTTTCTTT.

The chain couples TRBV25-1 to TRBJ2-7; 9 nucleotides agree with TRBD2. The CDR3 contains 13 residues. Germline V lookup: CDR1 MGHDK, CDR2 SYGVNS. Trimming took 3 bases from V and 7 from J; bases not matched to a gene: 4. The CDR3 region has the DNA TGTGCCAGCAGTGAGAGACTAGCGGCTGAGCAGTACTTC. Its protein product is CASSERLAAEQYF.

The chain joins TRBV29-1 to TRBJ2-7; no clear D gene. V was shortened by 5 bases and J by 0 bases, with 11 bases between the two germline ends. The length of the CDR3 is 13 residues. Germline CDR1 SQVTM, CDR2 ANQGSEA. CDR3 loop: CSVSGSTSYEQYF. As DNA, the CDR3 is TGCAGCGTTTCCGGCAGCACCTCCTACGAGCAGTACTTC.

The V and J genes are TRBV19 and TRBJ1-5, with no clear D. Trimming took off 3 bases at V and 1 base at J, with 16 bases between the two ends. Germline V gene lookup returns CDR1 LNHDA and CDR2 SQIVND (reference sequence). The CDR3 sequence is 17 residues long. This CDR3 reads CASSMPRGLPSNQPQHF. The CDR3, as DNA: TGTGCCAGTAGTATGCCCCGCGGTCTTCCGAGCAATCAGCCCCAGCATTTT.

The chain uses TRBV28 and TRBJ2-5; D uncertain. This CDR3 has 13 residues. The V gene's germline CDR1 is MDHEN and CDR2 SYDVKM. V was pared by 7 bases and J by 7 bases, with 16 bases between. CDR3 nucleotides: TGTGCCAGCATCCCGAAGGCTCGGCGGACCCAGTACTTC. Its translation: CASIPKARRTQYF.

The chain uses TRBV19 and TRBJ1-1, with 8 bases aligning to TRBD1. The CDR3 is 16 residues long. Germline V CDR1 and CDR2: LNHDA, SQIVND (reference sequence). With V trimmed by 5 bases and J by 9 bases, 17 bases remained unmatched. CDR3 amino acids: CASSDGQGPAGLKAFF. CDR3 DNA sequence: TGTGCCAGTAGTGATGGACAGGGACCCGCCGGACTCAAAGCTTTCTTT.

The chain joins TRBV27 to TRBJ2-2; TRBD1 agrees at 7 bases. The CDR3 spans 15 residues. Per the germline V gene, CDR1 is MNHEY and CDR2 is SMNVEV (reference sequence). V dropped 3 bases and J dropped 3; count of bases not matched to a gene: 4. The CDR3 coding sequence is TGTGCCAGCAGTTTTTCGGGACAGTACACCGGGGAGCTGTTTTTT. Protein: CASSFSGQYTGELFF.

In regard to this clonotype: The germline gene is not matched at one end of the junction; a read error may be the cause. As DNA, the CDR3 is TGTGCTAGCAGCCCCCGGCTAGCGGGAAGAGAGACCCAGTACTTC. Its protein product is CASSPRLAGRETQYF. The chain is built from TRBV7-7 and TRBJ2-5; 9 nucleotides agree with TRBD2. Germline CDR1 is SSHAT and CDR2 is FNYEAQ (reference sequence). This CDR3 has 15 amino acids.

The V call is TRBV6-5, the J call TRBJ2-7; TRBD1 agrees at 7 bases. The trim removed 6 bases at V and 7 bases at J, leaving 12 bases unmatched. The CDR3 sequence is 14 residues long. In germline, CDR1 is MNHEY, CDR2 SVGAGI. CDR3 nucleotide sequence: TGTGCCAGCAGCCGTGGGACAGTAGCAGGGGAGCAGTACTTC. This codes for CASSRGTVAGEQYF.

This clonotype was seen only once. The chain recombines TRBV5-1 with TRBJ2-3; weak D call: TRBD1 (5 bases). The ends were cut back, 0 bases at V and 3 bases at J, with 14 bases in the middle. CDR1 is SGHRS, CDR2 YFSETQ, per germline. The CDR3 runs to 16 residues. The CDR3 reads CASSLGQLQTTDTQYF. CDR3 bases: TGCGCCAGCAGCTTGGGACAGCTACAAACTACAGATACGCAGTATTTT.

This clonotype was seen just once. The chain combines TRBV2 with TRBJ1-6; no clear D gene. V was trimmed by 3 bases and J by 9 bases, leaving 12 bases between them. Looked up from germline, CDR1 is SNHLY and CDR2 is FYNNEI. This CDR3 is built from 14 residues. The CDR3, as DNA: TGTGCCAGCAGTGACACCGCTGAGTCTTCACCCCTCCACTTT. Its translation is CASSDTAESSPLHF.

The V gene is TRBV20-1, the J gene TRBJ1-4, with TRBD1 as a possible D gene (6 bases). The germline CDR1 and CDR2 sequences are DFQATT and SNEGSKA (reference sequence). The CDR3 sequence is 19 residues long. The V end was cut by 4 bases, the J end by 3 bases, with 27 bases between. The CDR3 DNA sequence: TGCAGTGCTAAAGGGACATATGGCCACTCCACCCTCTCTAATGAAAAACTGTTTTTT. Residues: CSAKGTYGHSTLSNEKLFF.

The genes are TRBV5-4 and TRBJ2-1, with 11 bases aligning to TRBD2. The V and J ends lost 4 bases and 4 bases, in that order; junction bases with no gene match: 7. Germline CDR1 is SGHNT and CDR2 is YYREEE (reference sequence). There are 16 residues in the CDR3. In DNA form, the CDR3 reads TGTGCCAGCAGCAGCCCCGGGACTAGCGGATACAATGAGCAGTTCTTC. Its translation is CASSSPGTSGYNEQFF.

This chain uses TRBV27 with TRBJ2-3; the D gene is possibly TRBD2 (6 bases). This CDR3 has 15 amino acids. Trimming pared 8 bases from V and 2 bases from J, leaving 17 bases between. Germline CDR1 reads MNHEY; CDR2 reads SMNVEV (reference sequence). The CDR3 DNA sequence: TGTGCCAGCCATCCATGGGGAGGAGTCACAGATACGCAGTATTTT. Amino acid sequence: CASHPWGGVTDTQYF.

V usage is TRBV6-5 and J usage is TRBJ2-4; TRBD2 agrees at 7 bases. Germline V lookup: CDR1 MNHEY, CDR2 SVGAGI. J gave up 6 bases and V 0 bases, and 11 bases lay outside the gene matches. The CDR3 runs to 17 residues. CDR3 in amino acids: CASSYSKWASGGNIQYF. In DNA, the CDR3 is TGTGCCAGCAGTTACTCGAAGTGGGCCTCGGGGGGAAACATTCAGTACTTC.

The gene calls are TRBV12-3 or TRBV12-4 and TRBJ2-7; 7 positions agree with TRBD2. The CDR3 runs to 15 residues. The V segment lost 11 bases and the J segment 0 bases; nucleotides outside the gene matches: 13. This CDR3 is CAGKGVAGSSYEQYF. CDR3 nucleotides: TGTGCCGGAAAGGGAGTAGCGGGCAGCTCCTACGAGCAGTACTTC.

The chain recombines TRBV30 with TRBJ1-6; TRBD1 matches at 8 bases. The CDR3 is made up of 15 amino acids. The V gene's germline CDR1 is GTSNPN and CDR2 SVGIG (reference sequence). V lost 3 bases and J lost 10; bases outside the gene matches: 11. The CDR3 DNA sequence: TGTGCCTGGAGAATAAGGGGACAGGTTGTCTCACCCCTCCACTTT. Its protein is CAWRIRGQVVSPLHF.

CDR3 residues: CASSRVGTGELFF. CDR3 nucleotide sequence: TGTGCCAGCAGCCGCGTTGGCACCGGGGAGCTGTTTTTT. The rearrangement uses TRBV3-1 and TRBJ2-2, with D uncertain. This CDR3 comprises 13 residues. Germline V lookup: CDR1 LGHDT, CDR2 YNNKEL (reference sequence). V was cut by 4 bases and J by 4 bases, with 7 bases left in between.

The genes are TRBV6-1 and TRBJ2-1; possibly TRBD2 for D (6 bases). V was trimmed by 8 bases and J by 6 bases, leaving 11 bases between them. Germline values: CDR1 MNHNS, CDR2 SASEGT. The CDR3 has 12 residues. CDR3 protein: CASPDYRNEQFF. CDR3 sequence (DNA): TGTGCCAGCCCGGACTACCGCAATGAGCAGTTCTTC.

This chain links TRBV6-1 with TRBJ1-2, with D perhaps TRBD1 (6 bases). V shed 3 bases and J shed 9 bases, with 14 bases lying between them. CDR1 and CDR2 from the germline V gene are MNHNS and SASEGT. The CDR3 has 13 residues. The DNA of the CDR3 is TGTGCCAGCAGTGATTCGGCAGGGGCGAGCTACACCTTC. As protein: CASSDSAGASYTF.

CDR3 nucleotides: TGCGCCAGCAGCCCACAGGGGAAGAATTCACCCCTCCACTTT. Protein: CASSPQGKNSPLHF. V is TRBV5-1 and J is TRBJ1-6; TRBD1 matches at 7 bases. Germline V CDR1 and CDR2: SGHRS, YFSETQ. With 4 bases clipped from V and 7 bases from J, the junction kept 5 bases outside the gene matches. The CDR3 covers 14 residues. The complete variable domain, with remaining parts taken from reference TRBV5-1 and TRBJ1-6, reads KAGVTQTPRYLIKTRGQQVTLSCSPISGHRSVSWYQQTPGQGLQFLFEYFSETQRNKGNFPGRFSGRQFSNSRSEMNVSTLELGDSALYLCASSPQGKNSPLHFGNGTRLTVT.